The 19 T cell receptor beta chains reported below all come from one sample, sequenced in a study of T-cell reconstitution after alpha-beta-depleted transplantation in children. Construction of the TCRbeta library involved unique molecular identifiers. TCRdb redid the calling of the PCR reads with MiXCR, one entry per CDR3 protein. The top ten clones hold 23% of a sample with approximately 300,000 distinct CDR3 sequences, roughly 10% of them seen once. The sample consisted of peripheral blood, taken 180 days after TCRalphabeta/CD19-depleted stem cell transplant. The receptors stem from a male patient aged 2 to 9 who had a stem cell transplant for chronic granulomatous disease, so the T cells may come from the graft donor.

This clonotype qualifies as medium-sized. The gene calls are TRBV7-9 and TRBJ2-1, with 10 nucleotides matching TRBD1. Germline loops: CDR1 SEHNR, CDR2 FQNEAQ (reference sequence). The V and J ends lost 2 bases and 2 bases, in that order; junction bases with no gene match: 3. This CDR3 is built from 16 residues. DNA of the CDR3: TGTGCCAGCAGCTTAAGGGGACAGGGGACCTACAATGAGCAGTTCTTC. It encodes CASSLRGQGTYNEQFF.

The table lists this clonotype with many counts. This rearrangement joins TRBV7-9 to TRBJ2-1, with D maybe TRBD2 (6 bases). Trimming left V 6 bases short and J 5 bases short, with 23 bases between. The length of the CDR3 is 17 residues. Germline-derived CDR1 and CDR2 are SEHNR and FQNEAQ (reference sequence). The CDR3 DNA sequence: TGTGCCAGCAGAAGTCGGGCGGGGCGGAAACCGGACAATGAGCAGTTCTTC. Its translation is CASRSRAGRKPDNEQFF.

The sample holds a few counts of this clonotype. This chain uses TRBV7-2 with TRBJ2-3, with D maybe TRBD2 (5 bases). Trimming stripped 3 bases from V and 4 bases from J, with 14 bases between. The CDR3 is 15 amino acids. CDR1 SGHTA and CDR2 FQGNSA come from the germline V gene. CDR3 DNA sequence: TGTGCCAGCAGCTTCGGAGGTTCGGTTGCAGATACGCAGTATTTT. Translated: CASSFGGSVADTQYF. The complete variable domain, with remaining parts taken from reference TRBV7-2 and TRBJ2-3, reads GAGVSQSPSNKVTEKGKDVELRCDPISGHTALYWYRQSLGQGLEFLIYFQGNSAPDKSGLPSDRFSAERTGGSVSTLTIQRTQQEDSAVYLCASSFGGSVADTQYFGPGTRLTVL.

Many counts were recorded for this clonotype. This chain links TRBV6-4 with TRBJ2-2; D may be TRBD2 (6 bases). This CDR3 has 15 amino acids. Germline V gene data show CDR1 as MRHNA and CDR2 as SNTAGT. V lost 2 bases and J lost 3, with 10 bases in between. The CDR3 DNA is TGTGCCAGCAGTGACGGGGAGCGGGACACCGGGGAGCTGTTTTTT. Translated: CASSDGERDTGELFF.

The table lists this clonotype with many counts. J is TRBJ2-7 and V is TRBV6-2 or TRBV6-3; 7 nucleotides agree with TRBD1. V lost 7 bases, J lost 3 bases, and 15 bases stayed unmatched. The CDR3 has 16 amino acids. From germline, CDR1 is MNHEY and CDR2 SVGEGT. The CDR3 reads CASILSWTGHYYEQYF. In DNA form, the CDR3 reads TGTGCCAGCATTCTTTCCTGGACAGGCCACTACTACGAGCAGTACTTC.

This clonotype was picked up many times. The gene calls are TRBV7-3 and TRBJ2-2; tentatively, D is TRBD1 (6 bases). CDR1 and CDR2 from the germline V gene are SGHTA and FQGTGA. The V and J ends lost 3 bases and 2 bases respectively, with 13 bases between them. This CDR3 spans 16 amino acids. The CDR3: CASSLQGQGNTGELFF. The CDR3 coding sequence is TGTGCCAGCAGCTTGCAGGGGCAGGGTAACACCGGGGAGCTGTTTTTT. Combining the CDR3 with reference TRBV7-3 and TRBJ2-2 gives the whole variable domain GAGVSQTPSNKVTEKGKYVELRCDPISGHTALYWYRQSLGQGPEFLIYFQGTGAADDSGLPNDRFFAVRPEGSVSTLKIQRTERGDSAVYLCASSLQGQGNTGELFFGEGSRLTVL.

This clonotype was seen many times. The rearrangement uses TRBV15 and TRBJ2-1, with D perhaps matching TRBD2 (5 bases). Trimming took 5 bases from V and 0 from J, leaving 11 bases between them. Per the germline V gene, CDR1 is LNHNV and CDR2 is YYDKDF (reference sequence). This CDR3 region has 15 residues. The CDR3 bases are TGTGCCACCAGCGGACTCCGTAGCTCCTACAATGAGCAGTTCTTC. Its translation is CATSGLRSSYNEQFF.

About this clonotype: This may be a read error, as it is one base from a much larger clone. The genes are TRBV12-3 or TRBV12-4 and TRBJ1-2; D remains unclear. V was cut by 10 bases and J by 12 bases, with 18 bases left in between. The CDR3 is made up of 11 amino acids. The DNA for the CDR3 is TGTGCCACCCTGACCATTGGCGGCGACACCTTC. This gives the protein CATLTIGGDTF.

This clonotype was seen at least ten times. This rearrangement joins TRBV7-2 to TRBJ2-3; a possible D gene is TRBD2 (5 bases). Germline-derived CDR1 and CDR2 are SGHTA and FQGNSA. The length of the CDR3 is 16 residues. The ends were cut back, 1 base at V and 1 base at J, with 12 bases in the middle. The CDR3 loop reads CASSLGVGIGTDTQYF. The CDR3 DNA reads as TGTGCCAGCAGCTTAGGGGTCGGGATCGGCACAGATACGCAGTATTTT.

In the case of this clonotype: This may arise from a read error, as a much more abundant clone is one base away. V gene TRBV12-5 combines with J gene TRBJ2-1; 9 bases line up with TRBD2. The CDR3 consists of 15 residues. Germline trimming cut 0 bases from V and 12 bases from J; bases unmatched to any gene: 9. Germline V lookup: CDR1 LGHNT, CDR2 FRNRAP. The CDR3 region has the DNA TGTGCTAGTGGTTTGGTCTCACTAGCGGGCGATGGGCAGTTCTTC. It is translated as CASGLVSLAGDGQFF.

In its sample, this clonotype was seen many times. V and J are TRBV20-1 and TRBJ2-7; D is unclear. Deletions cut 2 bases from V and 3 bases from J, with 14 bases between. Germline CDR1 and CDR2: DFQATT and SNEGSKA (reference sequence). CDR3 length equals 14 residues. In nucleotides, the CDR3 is TGCAGTGCTAGATACTCCGGAGCGAGCTACGAGCAGTACTTC. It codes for CSARYSGASYEQYF.

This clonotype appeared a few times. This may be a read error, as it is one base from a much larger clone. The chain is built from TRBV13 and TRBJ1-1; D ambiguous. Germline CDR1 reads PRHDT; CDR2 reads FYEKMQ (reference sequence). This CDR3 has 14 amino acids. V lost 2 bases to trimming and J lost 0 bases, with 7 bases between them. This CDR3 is CASSLWTVNTEAFF. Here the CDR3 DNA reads TGTGCCAGCAGCTTATGGACGGTGAACACTGAAGCTTTCTTT.

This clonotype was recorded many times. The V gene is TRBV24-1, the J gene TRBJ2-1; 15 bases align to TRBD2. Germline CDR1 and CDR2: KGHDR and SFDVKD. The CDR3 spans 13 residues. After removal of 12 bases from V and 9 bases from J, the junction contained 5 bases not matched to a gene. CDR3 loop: CAPGLAGGLEQFF. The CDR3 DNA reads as TGTGCCCCGGGACTAGCGGGGGGACTTGAGCAGTTCTTC.

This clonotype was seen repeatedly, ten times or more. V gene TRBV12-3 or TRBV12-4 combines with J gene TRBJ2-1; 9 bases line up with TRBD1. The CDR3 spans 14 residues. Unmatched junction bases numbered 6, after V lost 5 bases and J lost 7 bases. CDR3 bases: TGTGCCAGCAGTACAGGGGGCCGGGTAAATGAGCAGTTCTTC. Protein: CASSTGGRVNEQFF.

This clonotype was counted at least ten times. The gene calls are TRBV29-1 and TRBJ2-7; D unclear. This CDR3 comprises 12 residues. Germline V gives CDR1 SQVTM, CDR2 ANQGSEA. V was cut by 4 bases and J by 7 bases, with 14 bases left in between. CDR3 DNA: TGCAGCGTTGGGCTCCAGCCGGAAGAGCAGTACTTC. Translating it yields CSVGLQPEEQYF.

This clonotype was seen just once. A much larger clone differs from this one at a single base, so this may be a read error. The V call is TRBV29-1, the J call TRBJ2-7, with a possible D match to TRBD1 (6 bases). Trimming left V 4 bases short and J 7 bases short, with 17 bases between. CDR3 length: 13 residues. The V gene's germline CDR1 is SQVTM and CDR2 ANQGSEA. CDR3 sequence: CSVAGRAQGEQYF. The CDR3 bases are TGCAGCGTTGCGGGCAGGGCGCAGGGGGAGCAGTACTTC.

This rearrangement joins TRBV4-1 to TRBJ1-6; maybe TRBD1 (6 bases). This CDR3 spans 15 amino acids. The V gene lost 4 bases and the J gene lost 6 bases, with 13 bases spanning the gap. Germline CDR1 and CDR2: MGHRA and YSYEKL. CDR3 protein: CASSPGQGINSPLHF. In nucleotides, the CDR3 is TGCGCCAGCAGCCCCGGGCAGGGGATTAATTCACCCCTCCACTTT.

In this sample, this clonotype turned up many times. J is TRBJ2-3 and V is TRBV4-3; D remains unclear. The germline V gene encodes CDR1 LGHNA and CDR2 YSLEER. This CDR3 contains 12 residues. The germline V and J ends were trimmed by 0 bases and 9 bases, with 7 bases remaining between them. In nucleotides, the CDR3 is TGCGCCAGCAGCCAAGATTCCCACACGCAGTATTTT. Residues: CASSQDSHTQYF.

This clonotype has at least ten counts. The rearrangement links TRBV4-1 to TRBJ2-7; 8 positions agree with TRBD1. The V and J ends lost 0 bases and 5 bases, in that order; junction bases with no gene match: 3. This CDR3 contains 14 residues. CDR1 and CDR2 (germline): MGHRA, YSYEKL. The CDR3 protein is CASSQEYRGDEQYF. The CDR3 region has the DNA TGCGCCAGCAGCCAAGAGTACAGGGGGGACGAGCAGTACTTC.